The 10 T cell receptor beta chains reported below all come from one sample, sequenced in a study of blood T cell repertoires in COVID-19. Clones were sequenced by immunoSEQ multiplex PCR, and TCRdb holds only the in-frame ones, with some missing. The profile shows about 200,000 clones, 70% to 90% of them singletons. The source material was peripheral blood. The source is a woman aged 70-85 years with COVID-19, enrolled during active disease.

The rearrangement links TRBV7-2 to TRBJ2-7; D ambiguous. V lost 5 bases and J lost 1, with 18 bases in between. Germline V gives CDR1 SGHTA, CDR2 FQGNSA. This CDR3 has 16 residues. The CDR3 DNA reads TGTGCCAGCAGCATGAGACGGTGGCGACAATCCTACGAGCAGTACTTC. This translates into CASSMRRWRQSYEQYF. The full variable domain, completed using reference TRBV7-2 and TRBJ2-7, is GAGVSQSPSNKVTEKGKDVELRCDPISGHTALYWYRQSLGQGLEFLIYFQGNSAPDKSGLPSDRFSAERTGGSVSTLTIQRTQQEDSAVYLCASSMRRWRQSYEQYFGPGTRLTVT.

V and J are TRBV5-1 and TRBJ1-2; D remains unclear. V dropped 5 bases and J dropped 0 bases, with 17 bases sitting between them. This CDR3 region has 16 residues. Germline V gene data show CDR1 as SGHRS and CDR2 as YFSETQ. CDR3 sequence reads: CASSPDGSLSNYGYTF. CDR3 in DNA: TGCGCCAGCAGTCCTGACGGTTCACTATCTAACTATGGCTACACCTTC.

This chain uses TRBV6-6 with TRBJ1-5, with unresolved D. Looked up from germline, CDR1 is MNHNY and CDR2 is SVGAGI (reference sequence). The CDR3 extends over 15 amino acids. Trimming removed 2 bases from V and 0 bases from J, with 8 bases in between. DNA of the CDR3: TGTGCCAGCAGTTACGGGCGTTATAGCAATCAGCCCCAGCATTTT. Amino acids: CASSYGRYSNQPQHF.

The CDR3 protein is CASSHPSGQGALHGYTF. The CDR3 nucleotides read TGTGCCAGCAGCCACCCTTCGGGGCAGGGGGCTCTCCATGGCTACACCTTC. J is TRBJ1-2 and V is TRBV14, with TRBD1 matching 8 bases. CDR3 size: 17 residues. The germline V gene encodes CDR1 SGHDN and CDR2 FVKESK. The V segment lost 3 bases and the J segment 6 bases; nucleotides outside the gene matches: 15.

The chain carries TRBV2 and TRBJ1-1, with TRBD1 identical over 8 bases. CDR1 and CDR2 from the germline V gene are SNHLY and FYNNEI. J was trimmed by 5 bases and V by 3 bases; bases with no gene match: 14. This CDR3 contains 17 residues. The CDR3 DNA sequence: TGTGCCAGCAGTGACCTCAGGGGGCGCGAAGTGATGACTGAAGCTTTCTTT. As protein: CASSDLRGREVMTEAFF.

A single count supports this clone. This chain uses TRBV7-2 with TRBJ2-3; a possible D gene is TRBD2 (7 bases). Germline CDR1 is SGHTA and CDR2 is FQGNSA. CDR3 length: 15 residues. Trimming pared 3 bases from V and 3 bases from J, leaving 13 bases between. The CDR3 loop is CASSLSRGGTDTQYF. Here the CDR3 DNA reads TGTGCCAGCAGCTTGAGTAGGGGGGGAACAGATACGCAGTATTTT.

The chain combines TRBV10-3 with TRBJ2-7; 8 positions agree with TRBD1. V trimming: 10 bases; J trimming: 0 bases; junction bases outside the gene matches: 11. Germline V gene sequence: CDR1 ENHRY, CDR2 SYGVKD. The CDR3 sequence is 15 residues long. CDR3 bases: TGTGCCACAAGGACAGGGACGCCACCCTCCTACGAGCAGTACTTC. It codes for CATRTGTPPSYEQYF.

This clone was seen a handful of times. The chain recombines TRBV6-1 with TRBJ1-5, with 10 bases identical to TRBD1. After removal of 4 bases from V and 0 bases from J, the junction contained 6 bases not matched to a gene. This CDR3 has 17 amino acids. The germline V gene has CDR1 MNHNS and CDR2 SASEGT. CDR3 region: CASSARDRGYSNQPQHF. As DNA, the CDR3 is TGTGCCAGCAGTGCCCGGGACAGGGGATATAGCAATCAGCCCCAGCATTTT.

The V gene is TRBV9, the J gene TRBJ1-5, with no clear D. The V and J ends lost 0 bases and 5 bases respectively, with 12 bases between them. The CDR3 is 15 residues long. Germline V CDR1 and CDR2: SGDLS, YYNGEE. The DNA for the CDR3 is TGTGCCAGCAGCGTAGGAATCGGGGTGGATCAGCCCCAGCATTTT. Amino acid sequence: CASSVGIGVDQPQHF.

The J gene is TRBJ1-5, the V gene TRBV2, with D perhaps matching TRBD1 (5 bases). The CDR3 contains 16 residues. Germline lookup yields CDR1 SNHLY and CDR2 FYNNEI. Deletions cut 2 bases from V and 6 bases from J, with 17 bases between. CDR3 region: CASSELGGVEGQPQHF. In nucleotides, the CDR3 is TGTGCCAGCAGTGAATTGGGAGGGGTTGAGGGTCAGCCCCAGCATTTT.